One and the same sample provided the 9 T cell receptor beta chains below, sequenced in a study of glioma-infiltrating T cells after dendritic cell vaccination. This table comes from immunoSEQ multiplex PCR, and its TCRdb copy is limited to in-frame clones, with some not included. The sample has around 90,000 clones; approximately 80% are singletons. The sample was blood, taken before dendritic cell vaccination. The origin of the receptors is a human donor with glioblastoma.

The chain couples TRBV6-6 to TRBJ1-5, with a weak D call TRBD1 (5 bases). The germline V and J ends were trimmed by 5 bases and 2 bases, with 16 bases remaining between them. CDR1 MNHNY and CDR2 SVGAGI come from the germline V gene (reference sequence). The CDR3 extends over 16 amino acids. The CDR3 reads CASSMGLGPGNQPQHF. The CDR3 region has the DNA TGTGCCAGCAGTATGGGGCTAGGACCAGGCAATCAGCCCCAGCATTTT.

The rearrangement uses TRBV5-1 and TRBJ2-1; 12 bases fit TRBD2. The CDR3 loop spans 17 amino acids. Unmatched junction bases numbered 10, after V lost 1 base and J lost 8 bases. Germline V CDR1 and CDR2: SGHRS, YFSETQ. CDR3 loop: CASSLTLAGGPSHEQFF. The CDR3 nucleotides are TGCGCCAGCAGCTTGACCCTAGCGGGAGGGCCATCCCATGAGCAGTTCTTC.

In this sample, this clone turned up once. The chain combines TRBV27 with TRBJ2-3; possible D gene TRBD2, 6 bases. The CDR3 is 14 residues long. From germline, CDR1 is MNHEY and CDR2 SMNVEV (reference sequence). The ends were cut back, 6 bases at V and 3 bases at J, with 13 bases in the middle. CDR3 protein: CASSQTRSTDTQYF. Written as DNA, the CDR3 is TGTGCCAGCAGCCAGACTAGATCGACAGATACGCAGTATTTT.

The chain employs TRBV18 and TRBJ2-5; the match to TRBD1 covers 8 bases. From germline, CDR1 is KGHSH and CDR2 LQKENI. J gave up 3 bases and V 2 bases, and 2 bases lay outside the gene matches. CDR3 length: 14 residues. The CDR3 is CASSPKTGEETQYF. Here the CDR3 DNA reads TGTGCCAGCTCACCAAAGACAGGGGAAGAGACCCAGTACTTC.

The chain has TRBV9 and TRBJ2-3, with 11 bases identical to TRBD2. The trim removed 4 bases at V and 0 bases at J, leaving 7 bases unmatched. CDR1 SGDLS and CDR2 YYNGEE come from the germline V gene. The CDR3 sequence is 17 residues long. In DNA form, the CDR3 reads TGTGCCAGCAGCCCCCGGACTAGCGGGCCTAGCACAGATACGCAGTATTTT. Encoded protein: CASSPRTSGPSTDTQYF.

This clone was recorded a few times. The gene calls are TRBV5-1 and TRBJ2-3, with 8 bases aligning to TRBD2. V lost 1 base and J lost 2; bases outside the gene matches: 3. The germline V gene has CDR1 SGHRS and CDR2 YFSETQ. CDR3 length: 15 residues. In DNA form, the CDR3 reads TGCGCCAGCAGCTTGACTAGCGGTTACACAGATACGCAGTATTTT. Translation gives CASSLTSGYTDTQYF. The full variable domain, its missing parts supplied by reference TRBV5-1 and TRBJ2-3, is KAGVTQTPRYLIKTRGQQVTLSCSPISGHRSVSWYQQTPGQGLQFLFEYFSETQRNKGNFPGRFSGRQFSNSRSEMNVSTLELGDSALYLCASSLTSGYTDTQYFGPGTRLTVL.

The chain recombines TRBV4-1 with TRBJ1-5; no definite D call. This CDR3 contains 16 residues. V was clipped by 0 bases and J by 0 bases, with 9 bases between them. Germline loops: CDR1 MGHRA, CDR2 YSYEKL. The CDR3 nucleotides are TGCGCCAGCAGCCAAGAGCCACAGTATAGCAATCAGCCCCAGCATTTT. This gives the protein CASSQEPQYSNQPQHF.

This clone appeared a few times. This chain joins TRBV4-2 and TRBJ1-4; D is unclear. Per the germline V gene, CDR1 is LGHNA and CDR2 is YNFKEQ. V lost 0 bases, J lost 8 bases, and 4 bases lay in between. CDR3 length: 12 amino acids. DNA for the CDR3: TGTGCCAGCAGCCAAGATGAGGAAAAACTGTTTTTT. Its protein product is CASSQDEEKLFF.

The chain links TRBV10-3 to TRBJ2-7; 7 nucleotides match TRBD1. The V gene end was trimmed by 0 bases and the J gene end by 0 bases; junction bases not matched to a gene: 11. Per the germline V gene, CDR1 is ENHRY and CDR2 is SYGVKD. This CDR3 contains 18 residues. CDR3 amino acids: CAISESWGAGGSSYEQYF. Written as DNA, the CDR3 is TGTGCCATCAGTGAGTCATGGGGTGCAGGGGGAAGCTCCTACGAGCAGTACTTC.